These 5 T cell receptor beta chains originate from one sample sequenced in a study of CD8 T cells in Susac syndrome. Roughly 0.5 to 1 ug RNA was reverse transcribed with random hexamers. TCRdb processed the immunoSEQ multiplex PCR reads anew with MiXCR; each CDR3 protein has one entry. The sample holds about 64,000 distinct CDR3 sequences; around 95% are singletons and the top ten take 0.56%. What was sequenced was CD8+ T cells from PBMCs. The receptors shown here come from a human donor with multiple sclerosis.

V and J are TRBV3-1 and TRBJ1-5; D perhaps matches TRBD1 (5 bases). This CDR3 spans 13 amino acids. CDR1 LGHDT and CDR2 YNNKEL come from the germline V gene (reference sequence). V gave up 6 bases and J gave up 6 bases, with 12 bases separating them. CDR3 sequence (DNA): TGTGCCAGCAGTTCAGGGTTTTCTCAGCCCCAGCATTTT. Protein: CASSSGFSQPQHF.

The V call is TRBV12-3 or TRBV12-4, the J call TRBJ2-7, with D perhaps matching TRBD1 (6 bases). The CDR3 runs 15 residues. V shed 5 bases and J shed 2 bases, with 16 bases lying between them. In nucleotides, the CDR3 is TGTGCCAGCAGTCCTCTGACAGGTCGGCCCTACGAGCAGTACTTC. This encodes CASSPLTGRPYEQYF.

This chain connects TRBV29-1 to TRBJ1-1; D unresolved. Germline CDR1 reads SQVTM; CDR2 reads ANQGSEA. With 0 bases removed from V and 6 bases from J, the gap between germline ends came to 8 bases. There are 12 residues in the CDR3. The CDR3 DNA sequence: TGCAGCGTTGAAGAGGGTCGCGCTGAAGCTTTCTTT. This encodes CSVEEGRAEAFF.

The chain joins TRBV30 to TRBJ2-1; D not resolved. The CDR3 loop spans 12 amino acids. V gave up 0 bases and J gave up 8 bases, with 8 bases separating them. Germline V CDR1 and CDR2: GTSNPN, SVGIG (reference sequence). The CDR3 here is CAWSVSHDEQFF. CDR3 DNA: TGTGCCTGGAGTGTAAGTCACGATGAGCAGTTCTTC.

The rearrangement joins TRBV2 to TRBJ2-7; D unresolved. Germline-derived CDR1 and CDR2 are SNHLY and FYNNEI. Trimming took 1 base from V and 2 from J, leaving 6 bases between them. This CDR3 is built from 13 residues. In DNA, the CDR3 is TGTGCCAGCAGTGAAGACAGACCCTACGAGCAGTACTTC. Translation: CASSEDRPYEQYF.